Listed below are T cell receptor beta chains from one sample, sequenced in a study of blood T cells in healthy people across ages. Each CDR3 protein gets one entry after TCRdb re-called the 5' RACE reads with MiXCR. The sample includes 600,000 to 1,000,000 distinct CDR3 sequences, roughly 25% seen only once; the top ten take approximately 3.7%. A further study also used this sample, focusing on T cells of mothers and their children.

Sequencing was done on a sample of blood. The receptor set was obtained from a boy between 10 and 17 years old in good health. The CDR3 runs from the conserved cysteine through the conserved F or W. D genes are given only for firm matches. Some rows have no size entry. The others give once, few or many, or a class for an expanded clone.

v_gene: TRBV9; d_gene: TRBD1; j_gene: TRBJ1-2; abundance: .; CDR3nt: TGTGCCAGCGGAAGACAGGGGGCGGATGGCTACACCTTC; CDR3aa: CASGRQGADGYTF
v_gene: TRBV29-1; d_gene: .; j_gene: TRBJ2-5; abundance: few; CDR3nt: TGCAGCGCACGCCGGGACTCCGGGGAGACCCAGTACTTC; CDR3aa: CSARRDSGETQYF
v_gene: TRBV20-1; d_gene: TRBD2; j_gene: TRBJ2-3; abundance: .; CDR3nt: TGCAGTGCTAGTACCGGGACTACCACAGATACGCAGTATTTT; CDR3aa: CSASTGTTTDTQYF
v_gene: TRBV7-2; d_gene: TRBD1; j_gene: TRBJ1-4; abundance: few; CDR3nt: TGTGCCGGCAGCTCAGCGGCAGGGGGGAATGAAAAACTGTTTTTT; CDR3aa: CAGSSAAGGNEKLFF
v_gene: TRBV5-1; d_gene: .; j_gene: TRBJ1-1; abundance: few; CDR3nt: TGCGCCAGCAGCGCAACCTCCAGGGGGAACACTGAAGCTTTCTTT; CDR3aa: CASSATSRGNTEAFF
v_gene: TRBV7-2; d_gene: .; j_gene: TRBJ2-7; abundance: few; CDR3nt: TGTGCCAGCAGCCCGGGACGCTTCGAGCAGTACTTC; CDR3aa: CASSPGRFEQYF
v_gene: TRBV29-1; d_gene: TRBD2; j_gene: TRBJ2-5; abundance: few; CDR3nt: TGCAGCGTTGTACTAGCGGGAGTTTGGGGCCAGTACTTC; CDR3aa: CSVVLAGVWGQYF
v_gene: TRBV28; d_gene: .; j_gene: TRBJ1-1; abundance: few; CDR3nt: TGTGCCAGCAGTTTGGGCCCCGGGGGGGCCGCTTTCTTT; CDR3aa: CASSLGPGGAAFF
v_gene: TRBV29-1; d_gene: .; j_gene: TRBJ2-5; abundance: .; CDR3nt: TGCAGCGTTGAATTTAGAGGGGGAGTCAACCAAGAGACCCAGTACTTC; CDR3aa: CSVEFRGGVNQETQYF
v_gene: TRBV7-6; d_gene: .; j_gene: TRBJ2-1; abundance: few; CDR3nt: TGTGCCAGCAGCTTGCCGCCAGAAAATGAGCAGTTCTTC; CDR3aa: CASSLPPENEQFF
v_gene: TRBV4-1; d_gene: .; j_gene: TRBJ1-4; abundance: .; CDR3nt: TGCGCCAGCAGCCAGGGAGGGGCGGCAGAAAAACTGTTTTTT; CDR3aa: CASSQGGAAEKLFF
v_gene: TRBV28; d_gene: TRBD2; j_gene: TRBJ2-1; abundance: few; CDR3nt: TGTGCCAGCAGTTTAGGCGGGAGGTGGTATATCTCCTACAATGAGCAGTTCTTC; CDR3aa: CASSLGGRWYISYNEQFF
v_gene: TRBV29-1; d_gene: .; j_gene: TRBJ2-1; abundance: .; CDR3nt: TGCAGCGTTAAATCCGCAGCCCATTCCTACAATGAGCAGTTCTTC; CDR3aa: CSVKSAAHSYNEQFF
v_gene: TRBV12-3/TRBV12-4; d_gene: TRBD2; j_gene: TRBJ2-7; abundance: .; CDR3nt: TGTGCCAGCAGCCAAACATCACTAGCGGAGGACCCCTACGAGCAGTACTTC; CDR3aa: CASSQTSLAEDPYEQYF
v_gene: TRBV6-1; d_gene: TRBD2; j_gene: TRBJ2-3; abundance: .; CDR3nt: TGTGCCAGCAGCCCCGGGACTAGCGGGGGGGCAAATACGCAGTATTTT; CDR3aa: CASSPGTSGGANTQYF
v_gene: TRBV7-2; d_gene: .; j_gene: TRBJ2-7; abundance: .; CDR3nt: TGTGCCAGCAGCGTACAACAGGGCAACTACGAGCAGTACTTC; CDR3aa: CASSVQQGNYEQYF
v_gene: TRBV4-3; d_gene: .; j_gene: TRBJ2-3; abundance: few; CDR3nt: TGCGCCAGCAGCCCCGGGCGGACAGTAAGAACAGATACGCAGTATTTT; CDR3aa: CASSPGRTVRTDTQYF
v_gene: TRBV6-5; d_gene: TRBD2; j_gene: TRBJ2-5; abundance: .; CDR3nt: TGTGCCAGCAGTTACTACAGCGGGGGGGCGCGGCAAGAGACCCAGTACTTC; CDR3aa: CASSYYSGGARQETQYF
v_gene: TRBV5-1; d_gene: .; j_gene: TRBJ2-5; abundance: few; CDR3nt: TGCGCCAGCAGCTCAACTGTCCCGGGACCTCAAGAGACCCAGTACTTC; CDR3aa: CASSSTVPGPQETQYF
v_gene: TRBV20-1; d_gene: .; j_gene: TRBJ1-2; abundance: .; CDR3nt: TGCAGTGCTTTTGTTTCACTAACGTGGGATCTCTATGGCTACACCTTC; CDR3aa: CSAFVSLTWDLYGYTF
v_gene: TRBV29-1; d_gene: .; j_gene: TRBJ2-5; abundance: .; CDR3nt: TGCAGCGCTACGCAGGGGGGCCAAGAGACCCAGTACTTC; CDR3aa: CSATQGGQETQYF
v_gene: TRBV6-5; d_gene: .; j_gene: TRBJ1-5; abundance: few; CDR3nt: TGTGCCAGCAGTTACTCTTGGGACCGCTCGACCCAGCATTTT; CDR3aa: CASSYSWDRSTQHF
v_gene: TRBV29-1; d_gene: TRBD1; j_gene: TRBJ2-5; abundance: .; CDR3nt: TGCAGCGTTACAGGGGAAGGGGAAGAGACCCAGTACTTC; CDR3aa: CSVTGEGEETQYF
v_gene: TRBV5-1; d_gene: TRBD1; j_gene: TRBJ1-4; abundance: .; CDR3nt: TGCGCCAGCAGCTGGGGGACAGGACCAGGGGAAAAACTGTTTTTT; CDR3aa: CASSWGTGPGEKLFF
v_gene: TRBV24-1; d_gene: .; j_gene: TRBJ2-2; abundance: few; CDR3nt: TGTGCCACCAGTGATAAGAGGGGCCACTCTACCGGGGAGCTGTTTTTT; CDR3aa: CATSDKRGHSTGELFF
v_gene: TRBV9; d_gene: .; j_gene: TRBJ2-1; abundance: .; CDR3nt: TGTGCCAGCGGGAGGGGGTCTAGCGAGAACAATGAGCAGTTCTTC; CDR3aa: CASGRGSSENNEQFF
v_gene: TRBV14; d_gene: .; j_gene: TRBJ2-7; abundance: .; CDR3nt: TGCGCCAGCAGCCAAGATTCCGCGGCAGGGTTGAGCGAGCAGTACTTC; CDR3aa: CASSQDSAAGLSEQYF
v_gene: TRBV29-1; d_gene: TRBD1; j_gene: TRBJ1-2; abundance: .; CDR3nt: TGCAGCGTCGAGACAGGGGACCCGAGTGGCTACACCTTC; CDR3aa: CSVETGDPSGYTF
v_gene: TRBV28; d_gene: TRBD1; j_gene: TRBJ2-7; abundance: .; CDR3nt: TGTGCCAGCAGACCGGGACAGGGACAAGGCGAGCAGCACTTC; CDR3aa: CASRPGQGQGEQHF
v_gene: TRBV24-1; d_gene: .; j_gene: TRBJ2-1; abundance: .; CDR3nt: TGTGCCACCAGTGATCGCCGCGTAGGGATAGGCTCCTACAATGAGCAGTTCTTC; CDR3aa: CATSDRRVGIGSYNEQFF
v_gene: TRBV9; d_gene: .; j_gene: TRBJ1-3; abundance: .; CDR3nt: TGTGCCAGCAGCGTAGGGGACGCTGGAAACACCATATATTTT; CDR3aa: CASSVGDAGNTIYF
v_gene: TRBV7-2; d_gene: .; j_gene: TRBJ1-2; abundance: few; CDR3nt: TGTGCCAGCAGCTTAGGACAGGCGACTAACTATGGCTACACCTTC; CDR3aa: CASSLGQATNYGYTF
v_gene: TRBV14; d_gene: .; j_gene: TRBJ1-4; abundance: few; CDR3nt: TGTGCCAGCAGCCAAGATCGGACTGAAAAACTGTTTTTT; CDR3aa: CASSQDRTEKLFF
v_gene: TRBV7-2; d_gene: .; j_gene: TRBJ1-5; abundance: .; CDR3nt: TGTGCCAGCAGCTTAGATATCCGTCAGGAGAATCAGCCCCAGCATTTT; CDR3aa: CASSLDIRQENQPQHF
v_gene: TRBV7-9; d_gene: TRBD2; j_gene: TRBJ2-7; abundance: .; CDR3nt: TGTGCCGGCAGCACAACACGACTAGCGGGAGTGGGGGAGCAGTACTTC; CDR3aa: CAGSTTRLAGVGEQYF
v_gene: TRBV6-2/TRBV6-3; d_gene: TRBD1; j_gene: TRBJ1-1; abundance: few; CDR3nt: TGTGCCAGCAGGGCCGGGACAGGGGGGACTGAAGCTTTCTTT; CDR3aa: CASRAGTGGTEAFF
v_gene: TRBV13; d_gene: .; j_gene: TRBJ2-1; abundance: .; CDR3nt: TGTGCCAGCAGCTTAAGGTCAGGTTACGACAATGAGCAGTTCTTC; CDR3aa: CASSLRSGYDNEQFF
v_gene: TRBV7-3; d_gene: .; j_gene: TRBJ2-7; abundance: .; CDR3nt: TGTGCCAGCAGCTTAGGTCCAGAAGCCTACGAGCAGTACTTC; CDR3aa: CASSLGPEAYEQYF
v_gene: TRBV12-3/TRBV12-4; d_gene: TRBD1; j_gene: TRBJ2-7; abundance: .; CDR3nt: TGTGCCAGCAGTTCGACAGGGCTTGGGTACGAGCAGTACTTC; CDR3aa: CASSSTGLGYEQYF
v_gene: TRBV24-1; d_gene: TRBD1; j_gene: TRBJ2-5; abundance: few; CDR3nt: TGTGCCACCAGTGACCCCACAGGGGGAGAGACCCAGTACTTC; CDR3aa: CATSDPTGGETQYF
v_gene: TRBV2; d_gene: TRBD2; j_gene: TRBJ2-7; abundance: few; CDR3nt: TGTGCCAGCAGGATCCTGGCGGGGGGGTCCTACGAGCAGTACTTC; CDR3aa: CASRILAGGSYEQYF